This T cell receptor (beta chain) was captured in a study of T cells after yellow fever vaccination. Synthesis of TCR cDNA relied on 5'RACE template switching, which attached a universal primer site and UMIs. One entry per CDR3 protein results from TCRdb running MiXCR on the 5' RACE reads. In the table there are a few hundred thousand distinct CDR3 sequences, over 8% of which are singletons. Whole-study findings and limits: Sorted repertoires could include abundant contaminating clonotypes from bulk cells. The study re-detected most primary-vaccination clones after the booster (roughly 96% CD4, 85% to 90% CD8).

Germline V gene sequence: CDR1 SEHNR, CDR2 FQNEAQ (reference sequence). V lost 5 bases and J lost 6, with 8 bases in between. The CDR3 consists of 12 residues. This clonotype showed up just a few times. Its antigen is undetermined. The source is a young man who received the YFV17D yellow fever vaccine. The V call is TRBV7-9, the J call TRBJ1-5, with D perhaps TRBD1 (5 bases). The starting material was PBMCs, obtained on the day of the first yellow fever vaccination. CDR3 nucleotides: TGTGCCAGCAGCGCGGGGGGTCAGCCCCAGCATTTT. As protein: CASSAGGQPQHF.